These 29 T cell receptor beta chains came from one sample sequenced in a study of cytomegalovirus exposure and HLA in healthy donors. PCR amplification relied on 60 Vbeta primers (plus 13 Jbeta primers). The method was immunoSEQ multiplex PCR; TCRdb's version includes in-frame clones alone and lacks a portion of them. This table holds nearly 95,000 clones, 75% to 85% found once. The sequenced material came from PBMCs. The receptors here all came from a woman in her 40s in good health and CMV-seronegative.

The rearrangement links TRBV2 to TRBJ1-2; D is unresolved. The CDR3 spans 13 residues. The germline V gene has CDR1 SNHLY and CDR2 FYNNEI. Trimming removed 1 base at V and 4 bases at J, with 7 bases between. CDR3 protein: CASSEGEAYGYTF. The CDR3 DNA reads as TGTGCCAGCAGTGAAGGAGAGGCCTATGGCTACACCTTC.

The CDR3 sequence: CASSQEQGSPAFF. CDR3 coding DNA: TGCGCCAGCAGCCAAGAGCAGGGAAGTCCAGCTTTCTTT. The J gene is TRBJ1-1, the V gene TRBV4-3; TRBD1 might be the D (5 bases). CDR3 length: 13 residues. Trimming shortened V by 0 bases and J by 10 bases, and 12 bases separated the two germline ends. The germline gives CDR1 LGHNA, CDR2 YSLEER.

This clone appeared a few times. This chain connects TRBV7-9 to TRBJ1-5; 7 positions match TRBD1. The germline V gene has CDR1 SEHNR and CDR2 FQNEAQ (reference sequence). The V and J ends lost 2 bases and 4 bases, in that order; junction bases with no gene match: 8. This CDR3 is 16 amino acids long. For the CDR3, the DNA is TGTGCCAGCAGCTTAACAACAGGGGACGGGAATCAGCCCCAGCATTTT. Translated, it gives CASSLTTGDGNQPQHF.

This sequence joins TRBV6-5 and TRBJ1-1; D unresolved. The V and J ends lost 4 bases and 5 bases respectively, with 17 bases between them. Germline V gene lookup returns CDR1 MNHEY and CDR2 SVGAGI. This CDR3 is built from 15 residues. CDR3 DNA sequence: TGTGCCAGCAGTTTCGCGGGAATTGAGAGGACTGAAGCTTTCTTT. It specifies CASSFAGIERTEAFF.

The rearrangement joins TRBV5-4 to TRBJ2-7; possibly TRBD2 for D (6 bases). This CDR3 comprises 17 residues. The germline V gene encodes CDR1 SGHNT and CDR2 YYREEE (reference sequence). V was trimmed by 4 bases and J by 0 bases, leaving 20 bases between them. The CDR3 DNA reads as TGTGCCAGCAGCCTACTCCTCCAGCGGGCGAGCTCCTACGAGCAGTACTTC. It specifies CASSLLLQRASSYEQYF.

A single count supports this clone. The rearrangement links TRBV7-9 to TRBJ2-3; tentative D call: TRBD2 (6 bases). The CDR3 has 15 residues. V lost 2 bases, J lost 3 bases, and 12 bases lay in between. Per germline, CDR1 SEHNR and CDR2 FQNEAQ (reference sequence). DNA for the CDR3: TGTGCCAGCAGCTTACGGCGGGGCCCAACAGATACGCAGTATTTT. The encoded protein is CASSLRRGPTDTQYF. Full variable domain (outside the CDR3, taken from reference TRBV7-9 and TRBJ2-3): DTGVSQNPRHKITKRGQNVTFRCDPISEHNRLYWYRQTLGQGPEFLTYFQNEAQLEKSRLLSDRFSAERPKGSFSTLEIQRTEQGDSAMYLCASSLRRGPTDTQYFGPGTRLTVL.

The chain is built from TRBV6-1 and TRBJ1-6, with D possibly matching TRBD1 (5 bases). The V gene's germline CDR1 is MNHNS and CDR2 SASEGT. The CDR3 extends over 16 amino acids. Trimming removed 1 base from V and 6 bases from J, with 13 bases in between. The DNA of the CDR3 is TGTGCCAGCAGTGAAGGTCTCGGGGGGTTTAATTCACCCCTCCACTTT. This gives the protein CASSEGLGGFNSPLHF.

This clone came up a few times. The chain is built from TRBV6-1 and TRBJ1-2, with TRBD1 matching 9 bases. Germline values: CDR1 MNHNS, CDR2 SASEGT. This CDR3 region has 18 residues. V gave up 0 bases and J gave up 7 bases; unmatched junction bases: 15. CDR3 DNA sequence: TGTGCCAGCAGTGAAGCGTCAGTGTGGGGACAGGGAAGAGGTGGCTACACCTTC. Its protein is CASSEASVWGQGRGGYTF.

A few counts support this clone. This chain connects TRBV2 to TRBJ1-3, with TRBD1 matching over 8 bases. CDR1 is SNHLY and CDR2 is FYNNEI in the germline V gene. The J segment lost 4 bases and the V segment lost 8 bases, leaving 4 bases of the junction unmatched. CDR3 length equals 13 residues. CDR3 sequence (DNA): TGTGCCAGCCAGGGGGCGGCCGGAAACACCATATATTTT. Translation: CASQGAAGNTIYF.

The V gene is TRBV12-2, the J gene TRBJ1-5; TRBD1 is taken as the D call from the table, unchecked against the DNA. TRBV12-2 is described as a pseudogene. The CDR3 extends over 18 amino acids. In DNA, the CDR3 is TGTGCAAGTCGCTTCCCCCGGGACAGGGGCAATATCAATCAGCCCCAGCATTTT. Protein product: CASRFPRDRGNINQPQHF.

The chain combines TRBV28 with TRBJ1-2; TRBD1 might be the D (5 bases). Germline CDR1 is MDHEN and CDR2 is SYDVKM. This CDR3 region has 15 residues. The V and J ends lost 7 bases and 5 bases respectively, with 20 bases between them. This chain's CDR3 is CASTPGGPSHYGYTF. The CDR3 nucleotides are TGTGCCAGCACTCCCGGGGGACCGAGTCATTATGGCTACACCTTC.

The chain employs TRBV18 and TRBJ2-3, with 8 nucleotides matching TRBD2. V dropped 3 bases and J dropped 2; count of bases not matched to a gene: 10. Per germline, CDR1 KGHSH and CDR2 LQKENI. The CDR3 extends over 17 amino acids. DNA for the CDR3: TGTGCCAGCTCACCCTCCGGGGGCGGGGGGCACACAGATACGCAGTATTTT. Translated, it gives CASSPSGGGGHTDTQYF.

This clone was counted only a few times. The V gene is TRBV7-7, the J gene TRBJ2-1, with TRBD2 identical over 7 bases. CDR1 SSHAT and CDR2 FNYEAQ come from the germline V gene (reference sequence). This CDR3 is built from 13 residues. V shed 1 base and J 10 bases; nucleotides not matched to a gene: 4. CDR3 sequence (DNA): TGTGCCAGCAGCTTAGGGCGACTAGCCGAGCAGTTCTTC. Encoded protein: CASSLGRLAEQFF.

The V call is TRBV10-3, the J call TRBJ1-5, with 12 bases lining up with TRBD1. This CDR3 is built from 16 residues. V was pared by 2 bases and J by 6 bases, with 5 bases of the junction left unmatched. Per germline, CDR1 ENHRY and CDR2 SYGVKD. As DNA, the CDR3 is TGTGCCATCAGTGAGGGTGGGACAGGGGGCGGTCAGCCCCAGCATTTT. Protein sequence: CAISEGGTGGGQPQHF.

The CDR3 loop is CASSHPEQGGYTF. CDR3 coding DNA: TGTGCCAGCAGCCACCCCGAACAGGGTGGCTACACCTTC. The chain carries TRBV4-2 and TRBJ1-2; possible D gene TRBD1, 6 bases. Trimming left V 3 bases short and J 7 bases short, with 12 bases between. Per germline, CDR1 LGHNA and CDR2 YNFKEQ. The CDR3 length is 13 residues.

The chain has TRBV7-9 and TRBJ1-5; TRBD1 agrees at 7 bases. The germline gives CDR1 SEHNR, CDR2 FQNEAQ (reference sequence). The trim removed 5 bases at V and 7 bases at J, leaving 11 bases unmatched. This CDR3 is 15 amino acids long. The CDR3 sequence is CASSNNRGASQPQHF. The CDR3 coding sequence is TGTGCCAGCAGCAACAACAGGGGAGCGAGCCAGCCCCAGCATTTT.

The rearrangement uses TRBV5-1 and TRBJ2-1; TRBD1 agrees at 7 bases. Germline V gene data show CDR1 as SGHRS and CDR2 as YFSETQ. The CDR3 length is 14 residues. With 5 bases clipped from V and 0 bases from J, the junction kept 2 bases outside the gene matches. The CDR3 DNA follows: TGCGCCAGCAGTAGGGACAGCTCCTACAATGAGCAGTTCTTC. Protein sequence: CASSRDSSYNEQFF. The full variable domain, rest sourced from reference TRBV5-1 and TRBJ2-1, is KAGVTQTPRYLIKTRGQQVTLSCSPISGHRSVSWYQQTPGQGLQFLFEYFSETQRNKGNFPGRFSGRQFSNSRSEMNVSTLELGDSALYLCASSRDSSYNEQFFGPGTRLTVL.

V usage is TRBV28 and J usage is TRBJ2-1; the match to TRBD1 covers 7 bases. Germline CDR1 MDHEN, CDR2 SYDVKM. The CDR3 loop spans 14 amino acids. Trimming cost V 10 bases and J 4 bases; bases outside gene matches: 10. The CDR3: CATSRDREYNEQFF. The CDR3, as DNA: TGTGCCACATCAAGGGACAGAGAATACAATGAGCAGTTCTTC.

This clone appeared a few times. The V gene is TRBV7-9, the J gene TRBJ1-5, with D unresolved. CDR1 and CDR2 from the germline V gene are SEHNR and FQNEAQ (reference sequence). This CDR3 is built from 14 residues. Deletions cut 3 bases from V and 0 bases from J, with 6 bases between. The CDR3 DNA is TGTGCCAGCAGCTTGGCAGATAGCAATCAGCCCCAGCATTTT. This gives the protein CASSLADSNQPQHF.

The chain recombines TRBV4-2 with TRBJ1-2; 9 bases align to TRBD1. The CDR3 totals 17 residues. From germline, CDR1 is LGHNA and CDR2 YNFKEQ. The V segment lost 0 bases and the J segment 2 bases; nucleotides outside the gene matches: 7. CDR3: CASSQDGQGTTNYGYTF. The CDR3 nucleotides are TGTGCCAGCAGCCAAGATGGACAGGGGACTACCAACTATGGCTACACCTTC.

The V gene is TRBV9, the J gene TRBJ1-1; perhaps TRBD1 as D (5 bases). V shed 0 bases and J shed 6 bases, with 18 bases lying between them. The CDR3 runs to 16 residues. Germline V CDR1 and CDR2: SGDLS, YYNGEE. CDR3 DNA sequence: TGTGCCAGCAGCGTAGGGGCGGGTGGGGGGGTCTCTGAAGCTTTCTTT. Its protein product is CASSVGAGGGVSEAFF. Complete variable domain (other parts from reference TRBV9 and TRBJ1-1): DSGVTQTPKHLITATGQRVTLRCSPRSGDLSVYWYQQSLDQGLQFLIQYYNGEERAKGNILERFSAQQFPDLHSELNLSSLELGDSALYFCASSVGAGGGVSEAFFGQGTRLTVV.

Of note for this clone: This sample also contains other DNA sequences that code for the same CDR3. The rearrangement links TRBV6-5 to TRBJ1-4, with 7 bases identical to TRBD1. V was pared by 5 bases and J by 4 bases, with 4 bases of the junction left unmatched. CDR1 and CDR2 from the germline V gene are MNHEY and SVGAGI. The CDR3 covers 14 residues. The CDR3 spells CASSTTGSNEKLFF. In DNA form, the CDR3 reads TGTGCCAGCAGTACGACAGGGAGTAATGAAAAACTGTTTTTT.

This rearrangement joins TRBV5-4 to TRBJ2-7; 7 bases are a match to TRBD1. The V segment lost 7 bases and the J segment 5 bases; nucleotides outside the gene matches: 9. The CDR3 sequence is 13 residues long. Germline V gene sequence: CDR1 SGHNT, CDR2 YYREEE (reference sequence). The CDR3 here is CASRTGINDEQYF. In DNA, the CDR3 is TGTGCCAGCCGGACAGGCATTAACGACGAGCAGTACTTC.

The chain has TRBV4-1 and TRBJ2-7, with TRBD1 matching 8 bases. The CDR3 length is 17 residues. CDR1 and CDR2 (germline): MGHRA, YSYEKL. With V trimmed by 2 bases and J by 4 bases, 13 bases remained unmatched. DNA for the CDR3: TGCGCCAGCAGCCAACTCGGGGGTAGCAGGGGGCTGTACGAGCAGTACTTC. The encoded protein is CASSQLGGSRGLYEQYF.

The chain uses TRBV28 and TRBJ1-4; TRBD1 matches at 7 bases. The CDR3 sequence is 16 residues long. V dropped 6 bases and J dropped 10; count of bases not matched to a gene: 17. CDR1 is MDHEN, CDR2 SYDVKM, per germline. The CDR3 sequence: CASSQTPHTGAGKLFF. CDR3 nucleotides: TGTGCCAGCAGCCAAACCCCCCACACAGGGGCAGGAAAACTGTTTTTT. The complete variable domain, with remaining parts taken from reference TRBV28 and TRBJ1-4, reads DVKVTQSSRYLVKRTGEKVFLECVQDMDHENMFWYRQDPGLGLRLIYFSYDVKMKEKGDIPEGYSVSREKKERFSLILESASTNQTSMYLCASSQTPHTGAGKLFFGSGTQLSVL.

Remarks on this clone: At one end the junction does not follow the germline gene, possibly because of a read error. The chain links TRBV20-1 to TRBJ1-2; no firm D call. The length of the CDR3 is 11 residues. CDR1 DFQATT and CDR2 SNEGSKA come from the germline V gene (reference sequence). The CDR3 DNA reads TGCAGTGCTAGGATGACAAAAGGCTACCCCTTC. Protein product: CSARMTKGYPF.

This clone was picked up many times. The chain carries TRBV5-1 and TRBJ2-2; weak D call: TRBD1 (6 bases). The ends were cut back, 3 bases at V and 4 bases at J, with 13 bases in the middle. The CDR3 sequence is 15 residues long. Germline CDR1 SGHRS, CDR2 YFSETQ. In DNA form, the CDR3 reads TGCGCCAGCAGCTCGTACATACAGGGCACCGGGGAGCTGTTTTTT. Amino acids: CASSSYIQGTGELFF. The variable domain in full, completed from reference TRBV5-1 and TRBJ2-2, reads KAGVTQTPRYLIKTRGQQVTLSCSPISGHRSVSWYQQTPGQGLQFLFEYFSETQRNKGNFPGRFSGRQFSNSRSEMNVSTLELGDSALYLCASSSYIQGTGELFFGEGSRLTVL.

The genes are TRBV9 and TRBJ2-3; 8 positions agree with TRBD1. The CDR3 is made up of 15 amino acids. Germline V CDR1 and CDR2: SGDLS, YYNGEE. The ends lost 1 base at V and 3 bases at J; junction bases unmatched: 4. In nucleotides, the CDR3 is TGTGCCAGCAGCGTAAGGACAGGGAGGACAGATACGCAGTATTTT. It translates to CASSVRTGRTDTQYF.

The chain is built from TRBV10-3 and TRBJ2-5; weak D call: TRBD2 (5 bases). V lost 4 bases to trimming and J lost 1 base, with 13 bases between them. CDR1 ENHRY and CDR2 SYGVKD come from the germline V gene. CDR3 size: 15 residues. CDR3 in amino acids: CAISGGQTIQETQYF. CDR3 sequence (DNA): TGTGCCATCAGTGGAGGGCAGACCATCCAAGAGACCCAGTACTTC.